Shown below are 2 T cell receptor beta chains from a single sample sequenced in a study of blood T cells in healthy people across ages. A J-beta primer mix and a sample-barcoded 5' primer were used in a second PCR of roughly 6 to 11 cycles. TCRdb itself ran the 5' RACE reads through MiXCR, one entry per CDR3 protein. The top ten hold under 5% of the sample, which has 1.5 million to 1.8 million distinct CDR3 sequences, less than 45% seen once. Sequences were obtained from blood. The origin of the receptors is a woman aged 18-30 years in good health.

To note about this clonotype: Its ends do not fully match the called genes, so a read error is possible. The V gene is TRBV12-3 or TRBV12-4, the J gene TRBJ1-5; possible D gene TRBD1, 5 bases. The CDR3 is made up of 15 amino acids. This chain's CDR3 is CVSRFSGTINQPQHF. CDR3 nucleotide sequence: TGTGTCAGCAGATTTTCGGGGACCATTAATCAGCCCCAGCATTTT.

The chain combines TRBV5-1 with TRBJ1-2, with a tentative D call TRBD1 (5 bases). V was shortened by 4 bases and J by 8 bases, with 15 bases between the two germline ends. The CDR3 consists of 13 residues. Germline CDR1 SGHRS, CDR2 YFSETQ. The CDR3 is CASSVVAGQGYTF. The CDR3 DNA reads TGCGCCAGCAGCGTGGTGGCAGGGCAAGGCTACACCTTC.